This TCR beta chain came from a study of post-analysis software for immune sequencing data. As for the study in general: There were relapsing-remitting, secondary progressive and progressive-relapsing multiple sclerosis among the disease courses included.

Trimming cost V 0 bases and J 11 bases, with 13 bases left between them. The CDR3 loop spans 13 amino acids. Germline lookup yields CDR1 SGHTA and CDR2 FQGNSA. Unique molecular identifiers tagged the TCR beta cDNA libraries. MiXCR, run by TCRdb on the PCR reads, gives a single entry per CDR3 protein. This sample has roughly 410,000 distinct CDR3 sequences, with less than 40% found just once. This clonotype was seen only a few times. No antigen is known for it. Overall study findings and caveats: Compared against controls, patients with multiple sclerosis displayed significantly lower normalized Chao1 diversity. About 5 TRBV segments occurring more often in patients than controls included TRBV5-6, TRBV5-1 and TRBV20-1.

The TCR sequence derives from a girl under 18 with multiple sclerosis. The sequenced sample was blood. The V call is TRBV7-2, the J call TRBJ1-1; D is uncertain. The CDR3 protein is CASSLAGLQGAFF. The DNA of the CDR3 is TGTGCCAGCAGCTTAGCAGGGCTGCAAGGGGCTTTCTTT.